This is a list of T cell receptor beta chains from one sample in a study of T cell changes during pregnancy in multiple sclerosis. Repertoires were generated with immunoSEQ multiplex PCR, while TCRdb's copy carries only in-frame clones and drops some. The sample lists 30,000 to 45,000 clones; around 93% were seen once. Sequencing used CD4+ T cells from peripheral blood mononuclear cells, obtained in the third trimester of pregnancy. These receptors were collected from a female donor in good health, enrolled as a control in a pregnancy study. Both conserved end residues are part of each CDR3.

v_gene: TRBV29-1
j_gene: TRBJ2-7
CDR3aa: CSVGPTGYEQYF

v_gene: TRBV6-5
j_gene: TRBJ1-4
CDR3aa: CASSYSGTSGEKLFF

v_gene: TRBV5-1
j_gene: TRBJ2-7
CDR3aa: CASSLGPGGYEQYF

v_gene: TRBV29-1
j_gene: TRBJ1-2
CDR3aa: CSVKDQGADGYTF

v_gene: TRBV7-8
j_gene: TRBJ2-2
CDR3aa: CASSLARLHTGELFF

v_gene: TRBV30
j_gene: TRBJ2-2
CDR3aa: CAWGQATSGGVTGELFF

v_gene: TRBV28
j_gene: TRBJ2-3
CDR3aa: CASSWTGWTQYF

v_gene: TRBV16
j_gene: TRBJ2-7
CDR3aa: CASSHLGSGADYEQYF

v_gene: TRBV5-6
j_gene: TRBJ1-2
CDR3aa: CASSLHGGYTF

v_gene: TRBV5-5
j_gene: TRBJ1-1
CDR3aa: CATRVERNTEAFF

v_gene: TRBV5-4
j_gene: TRBJ2-1
CDR3aa: CASSPYRGSSYNEQFF

v_gene: TRBV6-1
j_gene: TRBJ2-2
CDR3aa: CASSEKGVGNTGELFF

v_gene: TRBV4-2
j_gene: TRBJ2-6
CDR3aa: CASSRTRDRGTWSGANVLTF

v_gene: TRBV5-4
j_gene: TRBJ2-2
CDR3aa: CASSLAFGGARSGELFF

v_gene: TRBV25-1
j_gene: TRBJ2-1
CDR3aa: CASSELGGAAYNEQFF

v_gene: TRBV11-2
j_gene: TRBJ1-5
CDR3aa: CASSLDRTGAQHF

v_gene: TRBV2
j_gene: TRBJ2-3
CDR3aa: CASSEQYSDTQYF

v_gene: TRBV4-1
j_gene: TRBJ1-5
CDR3aa: CASSQVGQSNQPQHF

v_gene: TRBV18
j_gene: TRBJ1-2
CDR3aa: CASSPKTGDYGYTF

v_gene: TRBV30
j_gene: TRBJ2-2
CDR3aa: CAWRRTVRTGELFF

v_gene: TRBV18
j_gene: TRBJ2-4
CDR3aa: CASSPPSQGAVKNIQYF

v_gene: TRBV6-5
j_gene: .
CDR3aa: CASSYSPTGAYEQYF

v_gene: TRBV2
j_gene: TRBJ1-6
CDR3aa: CASILRGNSPLHF

v_gene: TRBV28
j_gene: TRBJ1-2
CDR3aa: CASSLGKGALF

v_gene: TRBV7-9
j_gene: TRBJ2-3
CDR3aa: CASSPGQSTDTQYF

v_gene: TRBV7-2
j_gene: TRBJ2-2
CDR3aa: CASRRLAGELFF

v_gene: TRBV19
j_gene: TRBJ1-6
CDR3aa: CASSTQGNSPLHF

v_gene: TRBV13
j_gene: TRBJ1-1
CDR3aa: CASSLSGGTEAFF

v_gene: TRBV30
j_gene: TRBJ1-6
CDR3aa: CAWSVESTANSPLHF

v_gene: TRBV27
j_gene: TRBJ1-2
CDR3aa: CASSGDRVVGYTF

v_gene: TRBV29-1
j_gene: TRBJ1-2
CDR3aa: CSVDRDNSNYGYTF

v_gene: TRBV4-2
j_gene: TRBJ1-6
CDR3aa: CASSQGLTSPLHF

v_gene: TRBV11-1
j_gene: TRBJ1-1
CDR3aa: CASSLADSNTEAFF

v_gene: TRBV5-4
j_gene: TRBJ1-3
CDR3aa: CASSAGYSGNTIYF

v_gene: TRBV4-2
j_gene: TRBJ2-5
CDR3aa: CASSRGGLGETQYF

v_gene: TRBV7-9
j_gene: TRBJ1-1
CDR3aa: CASSGQGARTEAFF

v_gene: TRBV18
j_gene: TRBJ1-1
CDR3aa: CASSSNIQHTNTEAFF

v_gene: TRBV19
j_gene: TRBJ2-4
CDR3aa: CASSIPDRTKNIQYF

v_gene: TRBV5-4
j_gene: TRBJ2-5
CDR3aa: CASSLGQGAWETQYF

v_gene: TRBV7-8
j_gene: TRBJ2-7
CDR3aa: CASSLGGGRLAEQYF

v_gene: TRBV6-5
j_gene: TRBJ1-6
CDR3aa: CASSYLGGNSPLHF

v_gene: TRBV6-5
j_gene: TRBJ1-5
CDR3aa: CASSYSGAGGNQPQHF

v_gene: TRBV7-6
j_gene: TRBJ2-6
CDR3aa: CASSSSGTLFSGANVLTF

v_gene: TRBV6-1
j_gene: TRBJ2-1
CDR3aa: CASTVRGGAGNEQFF

v_gene: TRBV2
j_gene: TRBJ2-2
CDR3aa: CASTPRQVMWAGELFF

v_gene: TRBV18
j_gene: TRBJ2-7
CDR3aa: CASSVGQGNVEQYF

v_gene: TRBV6-6
j_gene: TRBJ1-2
CDR3aa: CASSSQGGSVGYTF

v_gene: TRBV14
j_gene: TRBJ2-1
CDR3aa: CASSQQVGEQFF

v_gene: TRBV19
j_gene: TRBJ1-1
CDR3aa: CASSINYWQGVAFF

v_gene: TRBV19
j_gene: TRBJ2-3
CDR3aa: CASSNPRDSLGTDTQYF

v_gene: TRBV5-4
j_gene: TRBJ2-2
CDR3aa: CASSSGQERNTGELFF

v_gene: TRBV7-2
j_gene: TRBJ2-5
CDR3aa: CASSPRVKTSGVQETQYF

v_gene: TRBV5-1
j_gene: TRBJ1-4
CDR3aa: CASSVQGINEKLFF